Shown below are 22 T cell receptor beta chains from a single sample sequenced in a study of cytomegalovirus exposure and HLA in healthy donors. In the PCR, 60 Vbeta and 13 Jbeta primers were used. TCRdb's copy holds only in-frame clones and misses some; the assay was immunoSEQ multiplex PCR. In the table there are over 100,000 clones, less than 80% of which are singletons. Sequenced sample: PBMCs. Every receptor here comes from a female donor in good health and CMV-seropositive.

This sequence joins TRBV6-1 and TRBJ2-3; D possibly corresponds to TRBD1 (6 bases). V gave up 4 bases and J gave up 0 bases, with 14 bases separating them. This CDR3 comprises 16 residues. CDR1 MNHNS and CDR2 SASEGT come from the germline V gene. Here the CDR3 DNA reads TGTGCCAGCAGTGCGGCGACAGGATTTAGCACAGATACGCAGTATTTT. Protein sequence: CASSAATGFSTDTQYF.

The chain uses TRBV9 and TRBJ1-5; tentatively, D is TRBD1 (6 bases). The germline CDR1 and CDR2 sequences are SGDLS and YYNGEE. This CDR3 comprises 15 residues. The V end was cut by 0 bases, the J end by 4 bases, with 11 bases between. Here the CDR3 reads CASSVGGGRNQPQHF. CDR3 nucleotides: TGTGCCAGCAGCGTAGGGGGGGGCAGAAATCAGCCCCAGCATTTT.

The chain joins TRBV5-5 to TRBJ2-7; perhaps TRBD1 as D (6 bases). Trimming shortened V by 0 bases and J by 0 bases, and 10 bases separated the two germline ends. In germline, CDR1 is SGHKS, CDR2 YYEKEE (reference sequence). This CDR3 is built from 15 residues. CDR3 sequence: CASSLDPQGSYEQYF. The CDR3 DNA sequence: TGTGCCAGCAGCTTGGACCCACAGGGCTCCTACGAGCAGTACTTC.

The J gene is TRBJ1-3, the V gene TRBV28; 9 bases are shared with TRBD1. The CDR3 runs 15 residues. Germline V gene lookup returns CDR1 MDHEN and CDR2 SYDVKM. Germline trimming cut 6 bases from V and 1 base from J; bases unmatched to any gene: 4. The CDR3 sequence is CASSGQGISGNTIYF. In DNA form, the CDR3 reads TGTGCCAGCAGCGGACAGGGGATTTCTGGAAACACCATATATTTT.

The chain couples TRBV6-5 to TRBJ1-2; tentative D call: TRBD1 (5 bases). The germline V gene has CDR1 MNHEY and CDR2 SVGAGI. V shed 2 bases and J shed 7 bases, with 14 bases lying between them. CDR3 length equals 14 residues. This chain's CDR3 is CASSYRQKTAGYTF. DNA of the CDR3: TGTGCCAGCAGTTACCGACAGAAAACTGCTGGCTACACCTTC.

The chain combines TRBV18 with TRBJ1-3; D is ambiguous. Germline-derived CDR1 and CDR2 are KGHSH and LQKENI. The CDR3 sequence is 16 residues long. V lost 3 bases, J lost 0 bases, and 12 bases lay in between. CDR3 amino acids: CASSPINTISGNTIYF. The CDR3 nucleotides are TGTGCCAGCTCACCCATAAACACTATCTCTGGAAACACCATATATTTT.

The genes are TRBV2 and TRBJ2-7; 9 bases align to TRBD1. V lost 6 bases to trimming and J lost 0 bases; unmatched junction nucleotides: 9. The length of the CDR3 is 16 residues. From germline, CDR1 is SNHLY and CDR2 FYNNEI. The CDR3 reads CASRIIGDRASYEQYF. CDR3 coding DNA: TGTGCCAGCAGGATCATCGGGGACAGGGCCTCCTACGAGCAGTACTTC.

The chain links TRBV19 to TRBJ1-4; a possible D gene is TRBD1 (6 bases). V shed 7 bases and J shed 4 bases, with 13 bases lying between them. CDR3 size: 14 residues. Germline V gives CDR1 LNHDA, CDR2 SQIVND (reference sequence). The CDR3 protein is CASNRPGVNEKLFF. As DNA, the CDR3 is TGTGCCAGTAACCGGCCAGGGGTTAATGAAAAACTGTTTTTT.

This sequence joins TRBV2 and TRBJ2-7; TRBD1 matches at 12 bases. The V segment lost 7 bases and the J segment 6 bases; nucleotides outside the gene matches: 13. The germline gives CDR1 SNHLY, CDR2 FYNNEI. The CDR3 contains 16 residues. As DNA, the CDR3 is TGTGCCAGCACCAAACTTGGGACAGGGGGCAGGAGCGAGCAGTACTTC. This codes for CASTKLGTGGRSEQYF.

The rearrangement links TRBV6-6 to TRBJ1-1, with D unclear. Germline V lookup: CDR1 MNHNY, CDR2 SVGAGI (reference sequence). The CDR3 runs to 13 residues. Deletions cut 7 bases from V and 1 base from J, with 10 bases between. The DNA for the CDR3 is TGTGCCAGCACAGGCCCGTCGAACACTGAAGCTTTCTTT. This translates into CASTGPSNTEAFF.

CDR3: CASSLGSGTGLSDTQYF. CDR3 in DNA: TGCGCCAGCAGCTTGGGTTCCGGGACAGGCCTATCAGATACGCAGTATTTT. The V call is TRBV5-1, the J call TRBJ2-3, with 8 bases aligning to TRBD1. The CDR3 length is 17 residues. Germline trimming cut 0 bases from V and 4 bases from J; bases unmatched to any gene: 10. CDR1 is SGHRS and CDR2 is YFSETQ in the germline V gene.

The rearrangement joins TRBV5-1 to TRBJ2-5; 7 nucleotides match TRBD2. This CDR3 has 15 residues. Trimming took 5 bases from V and 5 from J; bases not matched to a gene: 12. Germline lookup yields CDR1 SGHRS and CDR2 YFSETQ. CDR3 sequence reads: CASRAGAGVYETQYF. In nucleotides, the CDR3 is TGCGCCAGCAGGGCCGGGGCGGGAGTTTATGAGACCCAGTACTTC.

V is TRBV18 and J is TRBJ1-4; D is unclear. The CDR3 loop spans 14 amino acids. Trimming took 2 bases from V and 10 from J, leaving 14 bases between them. CDR1 and CDR2 from the germline V gene are KGHSH and LQKENI. The CDR3: CASSPGAGMGKLFF. As DNA, the CDR3 is TGTGCCAGCTCACCAGGCGCGGGCATGGGAAAACTGTTTTTT.

V usage is TRBV5-6 and J usage is TRBJ2-5; 15 positions agree with TRBD2. This CDR3 spans 18 amino acids. CDR1 and CDR2 from the germline V gene are SGHDT and YYEEEE. V was pared by 3 bases and J by 5 bases, with 11 bases of the junction left unmatched. The CDR3 DNA is TGTGCCAGCAGCTCTCCGGGACTAGCGGGAGGTCCCAGGGAGACCCAGTACTTC. It translates to CASSSPGLAGGPRETQYF.

The chain carries TRBV18 and TRBJ2-4; 8 positions agree with TRBD1. CDR3 length: 18 amino acids. The J segment lost 7 bases and the V segment lost 3 bases, leaving 17 bases of the junction unmatched. The V gene's germline CDR1 is KGHSH and CDR2 LQKENI. CDR3 residues: CASSPPAYMMDRDNIQYF. In DNA, the CDR3 is TGTGCCAGCTCACCGCCAGCCTACATGATGGACAGGGATAACATTCAGTACTTC. Supplemented by reference TRBV18 and TRBJ2-4, the full variable domain reads NAGVMQNPRHLVRRRGQEARLRCSPMKGHSHVYWYRQLPEEGLKFMVYLQKENIIDESGMPKERFSAEFPKEGPSILRIQQVVRGDSAAYFCASSPPAYMMDRDNIQYFGAGTRLSVL.

The V gene is TRBV7-9, the J gene TRBJ2-1, with 13 positions matching TRBD2. The CDR3 totals 18 residues. The V gene end was trimmed by 4 bases and the J gene end by 0 bases; junction bases not matched to a gene: 6. Per the germline V gene, CDR1 is SEHNR and CDR2 is FQNEAQ (reference sequence). The CDR3 DNA is TGTGCCAGCAGCTCCACCGGGACTAGCGGGAACTCCTACAATGAGCAGTTCTTC. This sequence encodes CASSSTGTSGNSYNEQFF.

CDR3 in DNA: TGTGCCAGCAGCCAGGGGACGGAAGCTTTCTTT. Its protein product is CASSQGTEAFF. The chain has TRBV6-5 and TRBJ1-1; tentative D call: TRBD1 (6 bases). The CDR3 covers 11 residues. CDR1 is MNHEY and CDR2 is SVGAGI in the germline V gene. The V end lost 6 bases, the J end lost 8 bases, and 10 bases lay between the germline ends.

The chain links TRBV5-4 to TRBJ1-1, with TRBD1 matching over 10 bases. The junction had 8 bases not matched to a gene; V was cut back by 0 bases and J by 6 bases. Germline values: CDR1 SGHNT, CDR2 YYREEE (reference sequence). The CDR3 loop spans 16 amino acids. The CDR3 sequence: CASSLAWGQGLAEAFF. CDR3 DNA sequence: TGTGCCAGCAGCTTGGCTTGGGGACAGGGGTTAGCTGAAGCTTTCTTT.

V is TRBV5-1 and J is TRBJ2-3; 9 bases are a match to TRBD2. This CDR3 spans 15 amino acids. Germline-derived CDR1 and CDR2 are SGHRS and YFSETQ. After removal of 4 bases from V and 3 bases from J, the junction contained 6 bases not matched to a gene. The CDR3 sequence is CASSAGGPMTDTQYF. CDR3 nucleotide sequence: TGCGCCAGCAGCGCGGGGGGGCCTATGACAGATACGCAGTATTTT.

The gene calls are TRBV19 and TRBJ2-1; 12 nucleotides line up with TRBD2. CDR3 length: 16 residues. Per germline, CDR1 LNHDA and CDR2 SQIVND (reference sequence). Trimming at V came to 2 bases and at J to 2 bases, leaving 1 base not matched to a gene. The CDR3 here is CASSIRTSGTYNEQFF. The CDR3 nucleotides read TGTGCCAGTAGTATACGGACTAGCGGGACCTACAATGAGCAGTTCTTC.

The chain links TRBV30 to TRBJ2-7; 7 bases align to TRBD2. CDR1 is GTSNPN, CDR2 SVGIG, per germline (reference sequence). The CDR3 totals 14 residues. V dropped 2 bases and J dropped 6; count of bases not matched to a gene: 10. The CDR3 loop is CAWSWRGIIREQYF. The CDR3 nucleotides are TGTGCCTGGAGTTGGCGGGGGATAATCCGCGAGCAGTACTTC.

J is TRBJ2-3 and V is TRBV25-1; 7 positions agree with TRBD2. V was pared by 3 bases and J by 2 bases, with 11 bases of the junction left unmatched. The CDR3 runs 17 residues. The germline gives CDR1 MGHDK, CDR2 SYGVNS. The CDR3 coding sequence is TGTGCCAGCAGTGAGGATGTGCGGGAGATGGACACAGATACGCAGTATTTT. Translated: CASSEDVREMDTDTQYF.